This T cell receptor (beta chain) emerged from a study of breast tumors, draining lymph nodes, adjacent tissues. The CDR3 contains 13 residues. The V gene lost 6 bases and the J gene lost 4 bases, with 10 bases spanning the gap. In germline, CDR1 is SGHRS, CDR2 YFSETQ. Study results and caveats: Tumors had less TCR diversity than lymph nodes, more than nontumor tissue. Compared with basal-like, luminal-like tumors shared significantly more repertoire with nontumor tissue. Data only fit, rather than demonstrated, lymph node origin of most tumor T cells.

TCRdb re-called the multiplex PCR reads with MiXCR, one entry per CDR3 protein. In the table there are some 100,000 distinct CDR3 sequences, 21% of which are singletons. Breast cancer patients provided tissue from their axillary draining lymph nodes. This clonotype was detected many times. The antigen is not known. The clonotype originates from a female donor with breast cancer. Some clones in this sample may be carry-over from other donors' samples. The genes are TRBV5-1 and TRBJ2-2; unclear D gene. Sample: axillary lymph node tissue. The CDR3 sequence is CASTRTLTGELFF. The CDR3, as DNA: TGCGCCAGCACCAGGACGCTCACCGGGGAGCTGTTTTTT.